The source of this T cell receptor (beta chain) is a study of T-cell memory formation after mild COVID-19. This clonotype has only a few counts. Its antigen is undetermined. TCRdb re-called the 5' RACE reads with MiXCR, one entry per CDR3 protein. The sample holds about 210,000 distinct CDR3 sequences, approximately 10% seen once. Looked up from germline, CDR1 is SEHNR and CDR2 is FQNEAQ (reference sequence). This CDR3 comprises 15 residues. After removal of 3 bases from V and 3 bases from J, the junction contained 4 bases not matched to a gene. Study-level points and caveats: The study detected some responding clones in pre-infection memory, suggesting cross-reactive memory joined. Shrinking CD4+ clones were chiefly CM and EM; CD8+ ones were chiefly EMRA. Among clones contracting day 15 to 85, CD4/CD8 was balanced, whereas later expanders leaned CD4+.

Sequencing was carried out using PBMCs or a T cell subset sorted from them (not recorded which). The chain links TRBV7-9 to TRBJ2-1, with 8 bases identical to TRBD2. The clonotype comes from a man between 18 and 35 years old who had mild COVID-19 (a few samples of this study predate the infection). Cell type and time point are not known. The CDR3 DNA follows: TGTGCCAGCAGCTTGACGGGGGGGCTCTACAATGAGCAGTTCTTC. This sequence encodes CASSLTGGLYNEQFF.